These T cell receptor beta chains were read from a single sample in a study of T cells in Graves' hyperthyroidism and ophthalmopathy. TCRdb re-called the multiplex PCR reads through MiXCR, storing one row per CDR3 protein. The sample contains more than 350,000 distinct CDR3 sequences, roughly 15% of which appear only once. Sequenced input: blood. The source is a woman in her fifties or sixties with Graves' ophthalmopathy. CDR3s include the opening cysteine and the closing phenylalanine or tryptophan. D genes are given only for firm matches. Not all rows give a size; the values are once, few, many and, for expanded clones, a class.

D: -; J: TRBJ1-4; size: many; V: TRBV30; DNA: TGTGCCTGGAGTGCGGGGTCTACTAATGAAAAACTGTTTTTT; CDR3: CAWSAGSTNEKLFF
D: TRBD1; J: TRBJ2-1; size: many; V: TRBV2; DNA: TGTGCCAGCGGACAGGCAAGCTACAATGAGCAGTTCTTC; CDR3: CASGQASYNEQFF
D: TRBD2; J: TRBJ2-7; size: many; V: TRBV6-1; DNA: TGTGCCAGCACCCCCGGGACTACCTACGAGCAGTACTTC; CDR3: CASTPGTTYEQYF
D: TRBD2; J: TRBJ2-7; size: few; V: TRBV28; DNA: TGTGCCAGCAGTTTCGCGTCTAGCGGGAGAAACGAGCAGTACTTC; CDR3: CASSFASSGRNEQYF
D: TRBD2; J: TRBJ2-3; size: few; V: TRBV27; DNA: TGTGCCAGCACTTCTAGCGGGACCGGTGATACGCAGTATTTT; CDR3: CASTSSGTGDTQYF
D: -; J: TRBJ2-6; size: few; V: TRBV6-1; DNA: TGTGCCAGCAGAGGCAGGGGGGGCTCTGGGGCCAACGTCCTGACTTTC; CDR3: CASRGRGGSGANVLTF
D: TRBD2; J: TRBJ2-5; size: few; V: TRBV5-1; DNA: TGCGCCAGCAGCTTGGCCTTCAGCGGGGAAGAGACCCAGTACTTC; CDR3: CASSLAFSGEETQYF
D: -; J: TRBJ2-1; size: many; V: TRBV11-2; DNA: TGTGCCAGCAGCCCGCGGACAGGGGGACCAGCGGGAGGCCGGGATGAGCAGTTCTTC; CDR3: CASSPRTGGPAGGRDEQFF
D: -; J: TRBJ2-5; size: many; V: TRBV7-9; DNA: TGTGCCAGCAGCTTAGCTGCAGGGGAAGAGACCCAGTACTTC; CDR3: CASSLAAGEETQYF
D: -; J: TRBJ2-5; size: many; V: TRBV11-2; DNA: TGTGCCAGCAGCCGCGTCCCCCCAGCGTACCAAGAGACCCAGTACTTC; CDR3: CASSRVPPAYQETQYF
D: TRBD2; J: TRBJ2-7; size: many; V: TRBV28; DNA: TGTGCCAGCAAAGTTAGCGGGACCCATTACGAGCAGTACTTC; CDR3: CASKVSGTHYEQYF
D: TRBD2; J: TRBJ2-7; size: many; V: TRBV12-3/TRBV12-4; DNA: TGTGCCAGCAGTCCCCGGGGGGGCAGCTCCTACGAGCAGTACTTC; CDR3: CASSPRGGSSYEQYF
D: -; J: TRBJ1-5; size: -; V: TRBV10-2; DNA: TGCGCCAGCAGTGAGTCGTTGGGGGGTACTCAGCCCCAGCATTTT; CDR3: CASSESLGGTQPQHF
D: -; J: TRBJ1-5; size: many; V: TRBV5-1; DNA: TGCGCCAGCAGCTTGATGGGGGCGGGCAATCAGCCCCAGCATTTT; CDR3: CASSLMGAGNQPQHF
D: -; J: TRBJ1-2; size: many; V: TRBV3-1; DNA: TGTGCCAGCAGCCAAGAACGGACCTATGGCTACACCTTC; CDR3: CASSQERTYGYTF
D: -; J: TRBJ1-5; size: many; V: TRBV5-1; DNA: TGCGCCAGCAGCCCCCTAGGGACCAACAATCAGCCCCAGCATTTT; CDR3: CASSPLGTNNQPQHF
D: TRBD1; J: TRBJ1-2; size: many; V: TRBV27; DNA: TGTGCCAGCAGTCCCGACAGGGCCTGGTATGGCTACACCTTC; CDR3: CASSPDRAWYGYTF
D: -; J: TRBJ2-1; size: many; V: TRBV14; DNA: TGTGCCAGCAGCCAACGCTATGAGCAGTTCTTC; CDR3: CASSQRYEQFF
D: -; J: TRBJ2-6; size: few; V: TRBV27; DNA: TGTGCCAGCAGCCGCGACACGAGCTCTGGGGCCAACGTCCTGACTTTC; CDR3: CASSRDTSSGANVLTF
D: TRBD2; J: TRBJ2-1; size: few; V: TRBV15; DNA: TGTGCCACCAGCAGAGACCCGAAAGGCGGGAGTTACAATGAGCAGTTCTTC; CDR3: CATSRDPKGGSYNEQFF
D: TRBD2; J: TRBJ2-7; size: many; V: TRBV28; DNA: TGTGCCAGCACCCCTAGCCTAGCGGGAGGCACCCACGAGCAGTACTTC; CDR3: CASTPSLAGGTHEQYF
D: TRBD2; J: TRBJ2-2; size: few; V: TRBV10-2; DNA: TGCGCCAGCAGAGGACTAGCGGGGCCGGGCACCGGGGAGCTGTTTTTT; CDR3: CASRGLAGPGTGELFF
D: TRBD2; J: TRBJ2-2; size: -; V: TRBV19; DNA: TGTGCCAGTAGTATAGGTCTAGCGGGACACACCGGGGAGCTGTTTTTT; CDR3: CASSIGLAGHTGELFF
D: TRBD2; J: TRBJ2-2; size: -; V: TRBV12-3/TRBV12-4; DNA: TGTGCCAGCAGTCAACTAGCGGGAGGGCCTAGCGGGGAGCTGTTTTTT; CDR3: CASSQLAGGPSGELFF
D: TRBD2; J: TRBJ2-1; size: many; V: TRBV20-1; DNA: TGCAGTGCTGAGGTTGGCGGGGGGGGGGATGAGCAGTTCTTC; CDR3: CSAEVGGGGDEQFF
D: TRBD1; J: TRBJ2-7; size: -; V: TRBV27; DNA: TGTGCCAGCAGTTTTGGAACAGGGGTTTACTACGAGCAGTACTTC; CDR3: CASSFGTGVYYEQYF
D: -; J: TRBJ2-3; size: few; V: TRBV12-5; DNA: TGTGCTAGTGGTTGGCAGCGCCAGTCGCAGTATTTT; CDR3: CASGWQRQSQYF
D: -; J: TRBJ2-7; size: -; V: TRBV5-6; DNA: TGTGCCAGCACCCTCCCCGGGTCCGACGAGCAGTACTTC; CDR3: CASTLPGSDEQYF
D: -; J: TRBJ1-3; size: -; V: TRBV9; DNA: TGTGCCAGCAGCGTCGCGATTCCTGGAAACACCATATATTTT; CDR3: CASSVAIPGNTIYF
D: TRBD2; J: TRBJ2-2; size: many; V: TRBV20-1; DNA: TGCAGTGCTAGGGTACCTACTAGCGGACTCACCGGGGAGCTGTTTTTT; CDR3: CSARVPTSGLTGELFF
D: -; J: TRBJ2-7; size: many; V: TRBV28; DNA: TGTGCCAGCAGTCCGGCGCTATCGACCTCCGAGCAGTACTTC; CDR3: CASSPALSTSEQYF
D: -; J: TRBJ2-7; size: many; V: TRBV7-9; DNA: TGTGCCAGCAGCTTAGAGATCGGGACGAAGACCCACGAGCAGTACTTC; CDR3: CASSLEIGTKTHEQYF
D: -; J: TRBJ2-1; size: many; V: TRBV28; DNA: TGTGCCAGCACCTCAGTTTCCAATGAGCAGTTCTTC; CDR3: CASTSVSNEQFF
D: -; J: TRBJ2-1; size: many; V: TRBV11-2; DNA: TGTGCCAGCAGCTTAGACCTCCCCCTCTGGAGGGTAGAATACAATGAGCAGTTCTTC; CDR3: CASSLDLPLWRVEYNEQFF
D: -; J: TRBJ2-2; size: -; V: TRBV5-1; DNA: TGCGCCAGCAATAAAGCGGGCACCGGGGAGCTGTTTTTT; CDR3: CASNKAGTGELFF
D: TRBD1; J: TRBJ2-3; size: many; V: TRBV2; DNA: TGTGCCAGCGGACGGGACAGGGGTTCAGATACGCAGTATTTT; CDR3: CASGRDRGSDTQYF
D: -; J: TRBJ2-3; size: few; V: TRBV30; DNA: TGTGCCTGGAGTGTCCCGAACTCAGATACGCAGTGTTTT; CDR3: CAWSVPNSDTQCF
D: TRBD1; J: TRBJ2-1; size: many; V: TRBV20-1; DNA: TGCAGTGCTAGAGACCCAACAGGGGGTGAGCAGTTCTTC; CDR3: CSARDPTGGEQFF
D: -; J: TRBJ2-5; size: few; V: TRBV3-1; DNA: TGTGCCAGCAGCCAGCCCCCGCTGAAAGAGACCCAGTACTTC; CDR3: CASSQPPLKETQYF
D: -; J: TRBJ1-2; size: few; V: TRBV4-1; DNA: TGCGCCAGCAGCCCCCCGTACAATAACTATGGCTACACCTTC; CDR3: CASSPPYNNYGYTF
D: -; J: TRBJ1-5; size: -; V: TRBV6-1; DNA: TGTGCCAGCAGTGAATTAGCTAATAGCAATCAGCCCCAGCATTTT; CDR3: CASSELANSNQPQHF
D: -; J: TRBJ2-3; size: few; V: TRBV18; DNA: TGTGCCAGCTCACCTGACAGTTCCACTAGCACAGATACGCAGTATTTT; CDR3: CASSPDSSTSTDTQYF
D: -; J: TRBJ2-2; size: -; V: TRBV7-3; DNA: TGTGCCAGCAGCCGAAGACAGGCTGAGAACACCGGGGAGCTGTTTTTT; CDR3: CASSRRQAENTGELFF
D: TRBD1; J: TRBJ1-1; size: many; V: TRBV28; DNA: TGTGCCAGCAGTTTGAACAGGGGGCCCACTGAAGCTTTCTTT; CDR3: CASSLNRGPTEAFF
D: -; J: TRBJ2-2; size: many; V: TRBV7-2; DNA: TGTGCCAGCAGATACCCGGACGGGACGACCGGGGAGCTGTTTTTT; CDR3: CASRYPDGTTGELFF
D: TRBD1; J: TRBJ2-7; size: few; V: TRBV6-1; DNA: TGTGCCAGCAAAGACACAGGGGCTCGTCACGAGCAGTACTTC; CDR3: CASKDTGARHEQYF
D: -; J: TRBJ1-5; size: few; V: TRBV7-2; DNA: TGTGCCAGCAGCGCACGACGGGACGTGGAGCCCCAGCATTTT; CDR3: CASSARRDVEPQHF
D: -; J: TRBJ2-4; size: many; V: TRBV20-1; DNA: TGCAGTGCTAGTCCCTTTGGGACCCGTGGAAACATTCAGTACTTC; CDR3: CSASPFGTRGNIQYF
D: -; J: TRBJ2-1; size: -; V: TRBV15; DNA: TGTGCCACCAGCAGAGGGGTTGGGTTCTTCAATGAGCAGTTCTTC; CDR3: CATSRGVGFFNEQFF
D: -; J: TRBJ2-1; size: -; V: TRBV9; DNA: TGTGCCAGCAGCGTAGGAGGGGCGGGCTCCTACAATGAGCAGTTCTTC; CDR3: CASSVGGAGSYNEQFF
D: -; J: TRBJ1-4; size: few; V: TRBV5-5; DNA: TGTGCCAGCAGCTTGACAGGCCCTACAACTAATGAAAAACTGTTTTTT; CDR3: CASSLTGPTTNEKLFF
D: -; J: TRBJ2-5; size: many; V: TRBV10-3; DNA: TGTGCCACAGAGACAAGGCCCGGGGAGACCCAGTACTTC; CDR3: CATETRPGETQYF
D: TRBD1; J: TRBJ2-5; size: -; V: TRBV11-2; DNA: TGTGCCAGCAGCGACGGGACAGCGGAAGAGACCCAGTACTTC; CDR3: CASSDGTAEETQYF